One and the same sample provided the 30 T cell receptor beta chains below, sequenced in a study of blood T cell repertoires in COVID-19. Here immunoSEQ multiplex PCR was the method, and the copy in TCRdb shows in-frame clones only, minus some. The sample lists some 190,000 clones, around 85% seen once, with over 10% in the top ten. Sequenced sample: peripheral blood. The receptors were gathered from a woman aged 45 to 65 with acute or convalescent COVID-19.

This chain links TRBV7-2 with TRBJ2-7, with 9 nucleotides matching TRBD1. In germline, CDR1 is SGHTA, CDR2 FQGNSA. V lost 5 bases to trimming and J lost 3 bases; unmatched junction nucleotides: 8. The CDR3 has 15 residues. For the CDR3, the DNA is TGTGCCAGCAGCCTAACAGGGGGCGCCGGCTACGAGCAGTACTTC. It specifies CASSLTGGAGYEQYF. Supplemented by reference TRBV7-2 and TRBJ2-7, the full variable domain reads GAGVSQSPSNKVTEKGKDVELRCDPISGHTALYWYRQSLGQGLEFLIYFQGNSAPDKSGLPSDRFSAERTGGSVSTLTIQRTQQEDSAVYLCASSLTGGAGYEQYFGPGTRLTVT.

The sample holds one count of this clone. The V call is TRBV9, the J call TRBJ1-4; possible D gene TRBD1, 5 bases. The CDR3 covers 13 residues. V lost 3 bases, J lost 8 bases, and 11 bases lay in between. Germline CDR1 is SGDLS and CDR2 is YYNGEE. The CDR3 loop is CASSGDFGEKLFF. The CDR3 nucleotides are TGTGCCAGCAGCGGGGACTTTGGGGAAAAACTGTTTTTT.

In DNA form, the CDR3 reads TGTGCCAGTAGTATCCGGGGGGATAGCAATCAGCCCCAGCATTTT. It translates to CASSIRGDSNQPQHF. This chain joins TRBV19 and TRBJ1-5; D is perhaps TRBD1 (5 bases). V lost 3 bases to trimming and J lost 0 bases, with 9 bases between them. Looked up from germline, CDR1 is LNHDA and CDR2 is SQIVND (reference sequence). The CDR3 covers 15 residues.

The chain recombines TRBV28 with TRBJ2-3, with D uncertain. Germline V lookup: CDR1 MDHEN, CDR2 SYDVKM. V was trimmed by 4 bases and J by 7 bases, leaving 9 bases between them. This CDR3 comprises 12 residues. For the CDR3, the DNA is TGTGCCAGCAGTTCTGGCATGTATACGCAGTATTTT. This gives the protein CASSSGMYTQYF.

There are many counts of this clone. The V call is TRBV7-9, the J call TRBJ2-7, with a weak D call TRBD1 (6 bases). The CDR3 spans 15 residues. The germline V gene has CDR1 SEHNR and CDR2 FQNEAQ (reference sequence). V shed 0 bases and J shed 3 bases, with 12 bases lying between them. The DNA for the CDR3 is TGTGCCAGCAGCTTAGCGGGACATAGGGACTACGAGCAGTACTTC. Translated, it gives CASSLAGHRDYEQYF.

This clone has just a few counts. CDR3 nucleotide sequence: TGTGCCAGCAGTGGGACTGGGAAGTGGGGCGAGCAGTACTTC. This gives the protein CASSGTGKWGEQYF. V usage is TRBV25-1 and J usage is TRBJ2-7; the D gene is possibly TRBD2 (5 bases). V lost 4 bases and J lost 6, with 16 bases in between. CDR3 size: 14 residues. Germline loops: CDR1 MGHDK, CDR2 SYGVNS.

The rearrangement links TRBV4-1 to TRBJ1-2; TRBD1 matches at 11 bases. V lost 4 bases and J lost 6; bases outside the gene matches: 10. The germline V gene has CDR1 MGHRA and CDR2 YSYEKL. This CDR3 has 16 residues. This CDR3 is CASSLDPGTGGDGYTF. As DNA, the CDR3 is TGCGCCAGCAGCCTGGATCCCGGGACAGGGGGTGATGGCTACACCTTC.

This chain links TRBV5-1 with TRBJ1-4; 9 bases are shared with TRBD1. Looked up from germline, CDR1 is SGHRS and CDR2 is YFSETQ. There are 14 residues in the CDR3. J was trimmed by 5 bases and V by 4 bases; bases with no gene match: 3. The CDR3 DNA follows: TGCGCCAGCAGCCACGGGACAGGGAATGAAAAACTGTTTTTT. Its translation is CASSHGTGNEKLFF.

The chain uses TRBV4-3 and TRBJ2-2, with D maybe TRBD2 (7 bases). The CDR3 spans 17 residues. The V gene lost 0 bases and the J gene lost 4 bases, with 15 bases spanning the gap. Germline CDR1 is LGHNA and CDR2 is YSLEER. DNA of the CDR3: TGCGCCAGCAGCCAAGAGGCCGGGGGGCCGCGCACCGGGGAGCTGTTTTTT. The encoded protein is CASSQEAGGPRTGELFF.

The J gene is TRBJ1-6, the V gene TRBV7-8, with D unclear. Trimming took off 2 bases at V and 5 bases at J, with 4 bases between the two ends. The V gene's germline CDR1 is SGHVS and CDR2 FQNEAQ. The CDR3 has 13 residues. CDR3 in amino acids: CASSLQNNSPLHF. The CDR3 coding sequence is TGTGCCAGCAGCTTACAGAATAATTCACCCCTCCACTTT.

V is TRBV19 and J is TRBJ2-7, with D possibly matching TRBD1 (6 bases). CDR1 and CDR2 (germline): LNHDA, SQIVND (reference sequence). Trimming took off 1 base at V and 3 bases at J, with 10 bases between the two ends. The CDR3 has 14 amino acids. The DNA for the CDR3 is TGTGCCAGTAGTATAGGTCAGGGGATCTACGAGCAGTACTTC. It translates to CASSIGQGIYEQYF. The full variable domain, completed using reference TRBV19 and TRBJ2-7, is DGGITQSPKYLFRKEGQNVTLSCEQNLNHDAMYWYRQDPGQGLRLIYYSQIVNDFQKGDIAEGYSVSREKKESFPLTVTSAQKNPTAFYLCASSIGQGIYEQYFGPGTRLTVT.

This chain uses TRBV5-6 with TRBJ2-1; 11 bases match TRBD2. The CDR3 sequence is 15 residues long. The germline CDR1 and CDR2 sequences are SGHDT and YYEEEE. V lost 2 bases, J lost 9 bases, and 7 bases stayed unmatched. As DNA, the CDR3 is TGTGCCAGCAGCTTAGGTAGCGGGGGGGACGGTGAGCAGTTCTTC. It translates to CASSLGSGGDGEQFF.

The V gene is TRBV7-2, the J gene TRBJ2-7, with 7 bases fitting TRBD2. The junction had 11 bases not matched to a gene; V was cut back by 5 bases and J by 1 base. Germline loops: CDR1 SGHTA, CDR2 FQGNSA. CDR3 size: 16 residues. The DNA of the CDR3 is TGTGCCAGCAGCGTCGCTAGCGGCCAAGCATCCTACGAGCAGTACTTC. Its translation: CASSVASGQASYEQYF.

The chain links TRBV19 to TRBJ2-7; a weak D match, TRBD2 (5 bases). The ends were cut back, 2 bases at V and 7 bases at J, with 12 bases in the middle. The CDR3 has 13 residues. The germline V gene has CDR1 LNHDA and CDR2 SQIVND (reference sequence). CDR3 DNA sequence: TGTGCCAGTAGTATAATCCCAGGAGGAGAGCAGTACTTC. It encodes CASSIIPGGEQYF.

This clone was recorded only once. The chain couples TRBV5-1 to TRBJ1-1; TRBD1 agrees at 7 bases. V was clipped by 2 bases and J by 5 bases; unmatched bases: 6. The CDR3 length is 14 residues. Per the germline V gene, CDR1 is SGHRS and CDR2 is YFSETQ. CDR3 sequence reads: CASSFTGVVTEAFF. Written as DNA, the CDR3 is TGCGCCAGCAGCTTTACAGGGGTGGTAACTGAAGCTTTCTTT. Filled out from reference TRBV5-1 and TRBJ1-1, the complete variable domain reads KAGVTQTPRYLIKTRGQQVTLSCSPISGHRSVSWYQQTPGQGLQFLFEYFSETQRNKGNFPGRFSGRQFSNSRSEMNVSTLELGDSALYLCASSFTGVVTEAFFGQGTRLTVV.

This chain joins TRBV9 and TRBJ2-3; 8 bases align to TRBD2. J gave up 2 bases and V 4 bases, and 6 bases lay outside the gene matches. This CDR3 region has 15 residues. Germline loops: CDR1 SGDLS, CDR2 YYNGEE. CDR3 protein: CASSPSGGHTDTQYF. Written as DNA, the CDR3 is TGTGCCAGCAGCCCGAGCGGGGGTCACACAGATACGCAGTATTTT.

This clone was recorded a few times. This chain links TRBV28 with TRBJ1-1, with 9 bases fitting TRBD1. The CDR3 runs 13 residues. The V segment lost 8 bases and the J segment 10 bases; nucleotides outside the gene matches: 11. Germline CDR1 reads MDHEN; CDR2 reads SYDVKM. This chain's CDR3 is CASGSRTGERAFF. The CDR3, as DNA: TGTGCCAGCGGATCGCGGACAGGGGAGAGAGCTTTCTTT.

This clone was seen more than once but under ten times. V and J are TRBV5-6 and TRBJ2-3, with TRBD2 matching over 11 bases. Germline CDR1 is SGHDT and CDR2 is YYEEEE. This CDR3 comprises 19 residues. V shed 2 bases, J shed 0 bases, and the junction held 11 bases outside the gene matches. In DNA form, the CDR3 reads TGTGCCAGCAGCTTCCCCTCCCCGCTAGCGGGGGGAAGCACAGATACGCAGTATTTT. This translates into CASSFPSPLAGGSTDTQYF.

This clone was counted a single time. This chain links TRBV7-9 with TRBJ2-1, with 8 bases that match TRBD2. With V trimmed by 2 bases and J by 7 bases, 7 bases remained unmatched. This CDR3 spans 15 amino acids. The germline V gene has CDR1 SEHNR and CDR2 FQNEAQ (reference sequence). As DNA, the CDR3 is TGTGCCAGCAGCTTAAATCTCGGGACTAGTAATGAGCAGTTCTTC. Protein sequence: CASSLNLGTSNEQFF.

The chain recombines TRBV6-5 with TRBJ1-6; no clear D gene. CDR1 is MNHEY, CDR2 SVGAGI, per germline. Trimming removed 6 bases at V and 14 bases at J, with 8 bases between. The CDR3 runs to 10 residues. CDR3 nucleotides: TGTGCCAGCAGGGGCAAGGCCCTCCACTTT. This gives the protein CASRGKALHF.

The chain is built from TRBV3-1 (or the pseudogene TRBV3-2) and TRBJ1-3, with a possible D match to TRBD1 (5 bases). V was pared by 7 bases and J by 1 base, with 14 bases between. From germline, CDR1 is LGHDT and CDR2 YNNKEL (reference sequence). The CDR3 spans 15 residues. CDR3 loop: CASTRQGTSGNTIYF. CDR3 coding DNA: TGTGCCAGCACCAGGCAAGGGACTTCTGGAAACACCATATATTTT.

This sequence joins TRBV6-5 and TRBJ2-3, with a tentative D call TRBD2 (5 bases). Germline V gene lookup returns CDR1 MNHEY and CDR2 SVGAGI. V was shortened by 6 bases and J by 8 bases, with 12 bases between the two germline ends. This CDR3 comprises 12 residues. CDR3: CASSANGGTQYF. The CDR3, as DNA: TGTGCCAGCAGCGCGAACGGAGGTACGCAGTATTTT.

This clone was detected once. The chain links TRBV19 to TRBJ2-3; 14 nucleotides line up with TRBD2. Germline CDR1 is LNHDA and CDR2 is SQIVND (reference sequence). This CDR3 contains 17 residues. The ends lost 4 bases at V and 1 base at J; junction bases unmatched: 4. The CDR3 region has the DNA TGTGCCAGTAGTAAGGGACTAGCGGGAGTTGGCACAGATACGCAGTATTTT. Protein: CASSKGLAGVGTDTQYF.

The rearrangement uses TRBV2 and TRBJ2-2; 8 bases match TRBD2. CDR3 length: 14 residues. From germline, CDR1 is SNHLY and CDR2 FYNNEI. V dropped 7 bases and J dropped 4; count of bases not matched to a gene: 5. The CDR3 region is CASKVAGFTGELFF. CDR3 sequence (DNA): TGTGCCAGCAAGGTAGCGGGGTTCACCGGGGAGCTGTTTTTT.

The J gene is TRBJ1-5, the V gene TRBV19; D is ambiguous. CDR3 length: 14 residues. Germline V lookup: CDR1 LNHDA, CDR2 SQIVND (reference sequence). V was clipped by 2 bases and J by 7 bases, with 12 bases between them. The CDR3 DNA is TGTGCCAGTAGTATAATAGGATTGACACAGCCCCAGCATTTT. It encodes CASSIIGLTQPQHF.

The chain carries TRBV6-5 and TRBJ1-4, with D perhaps matching TRBD1 (6 bases). V was shortened by 9 bases and J by 5 bases, with 13 bases between the two germline ends. Germline V gives CDR1 MNHEY, CDR2 SVGAGI. CDR3 length equals 13 residues. The chain's CDR3 is CASGDRLNEKLFF. The CDR3 DNA sequence: TGTGCCAGTGGCGACAGGCTGAATGAAAAACTGTTTTTT.

In this sample, this clone turned up a few times. V usage is TRBV9 and J usage is TRBJ2-1; 9 nucleotides agree with TRBD2. Germline CDR1 is SGDLS and CDR2 is YYNGEE. The CDR3 has 15 amino acids. V shed 0 bases and J 2 bases; nucleotides not matched to a gene: 0. CDR3 region: CASSVGGGAYNEQFF. CDR3 bases: TGTGCCAGCAGCGTAGGCGGGGGGGCCTACAATGAGCAGTTCTTC.

The chain combines TRBV28 with TRBJ1-2; D remains ambiguous. There are 13 residues in the CDR3. The V gene lost 4 bases and the J gene lost 8 bases, with 14 bases spanning the gap. The germline CDR1 and CDR2 sequences are MDHEN and SYDVKM. CDR3 in DNA: TGTGCCAGCAGTTCCCCCCCGGTAAAGGGCTACACCTTC. Translation gives CASSSPPVKGYTF.

CDR3 bases: TGTGCCAGCAGCAGGACAGTACGCTACGAGCAGTACTTC. Translated: CASSRTVRYEQYF. The chain has TRBV6-5 and TRBJ2-7; tentative D call: TRBD1 (6 bases). CDR3 length: 13 residues. Germline V gene lookup returns CDR1 MNHEY and CDR2 SVGAGI. Trimming pared 6 bases from V and 3 bases from J, leaving 12 bases between.

The chain couples TRBV5-6 to TRBJ2-1; no firm D call. Looked up from germline, CDR1 is SGHDT and CDR2 is YYEEEE. V was shortened by 4 bases and J by 7 bases, with 18 bases between the two germline ends. The CDR3 has 15 residues. CDR3 region: CASSPRRRLANEQFF. The CDR3 bases are TGTGCCAGCAGCCCGAGGCGGCGGCTGGCGAATGAGCAGTTCTTC.